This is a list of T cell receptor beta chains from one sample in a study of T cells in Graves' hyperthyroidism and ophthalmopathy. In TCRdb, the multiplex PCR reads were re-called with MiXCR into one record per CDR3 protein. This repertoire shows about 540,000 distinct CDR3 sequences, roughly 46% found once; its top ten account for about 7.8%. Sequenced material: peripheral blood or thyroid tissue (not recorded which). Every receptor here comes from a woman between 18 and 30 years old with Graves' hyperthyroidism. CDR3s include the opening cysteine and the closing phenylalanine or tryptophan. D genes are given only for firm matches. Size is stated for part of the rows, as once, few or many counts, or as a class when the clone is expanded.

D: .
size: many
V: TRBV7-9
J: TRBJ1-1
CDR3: CASSFSQGTEAFF
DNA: TGTGCCAGCAGTTTCTCACAGGGCACTGAAGCTTTCTTT

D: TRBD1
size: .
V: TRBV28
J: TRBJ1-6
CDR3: CASSLYGTGGNNSPLHF
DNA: TGTGCCAGCAGTCTCTATGGGACAGGGGGCAATAATTCACCCCTCCACTTT

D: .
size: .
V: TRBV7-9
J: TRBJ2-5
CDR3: CASSGTKETQYF
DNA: TGTGCCAGCAGCGGGACGAAGGAGACCCAGTACTTC

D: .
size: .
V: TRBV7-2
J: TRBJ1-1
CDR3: CASSQQALNTEAFF
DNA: TGTGCCAGCAGCCAACAAGCGCTGAACACTGAAGCTTTCTTT

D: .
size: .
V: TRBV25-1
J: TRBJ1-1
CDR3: CASSEVGASNTEAFF
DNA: TGTGCCAGCAGTGAGGTAGGGGCATCGAACACTGAAGCTTTCTTT

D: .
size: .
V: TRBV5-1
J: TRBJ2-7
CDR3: CASSLDPGPYEQYF
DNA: TGCGCCAGCAGCTTGGATCCAGGGCCCTACGAGCAGTACTTC

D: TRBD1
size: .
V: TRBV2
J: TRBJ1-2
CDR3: CASSEAGQYSASGGYTF
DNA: TGTGCCAGCAGTGAAGCGGGACAGTATTCAGCTTCGGGTGGCTACACCTTC

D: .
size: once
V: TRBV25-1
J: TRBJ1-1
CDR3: CASRGVLTEAFF
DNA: TGTGCCAGCAGGGGGGTACTCACTGAAGCTTTCTTT

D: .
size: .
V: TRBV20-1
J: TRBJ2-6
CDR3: CSARDLLQRQTTLWANVLTF
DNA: TGCAGTGCTAGAGATCTGCTTCAAAGGCAGACCACCCTCTGGGCCAACGTCCTGACTTTC

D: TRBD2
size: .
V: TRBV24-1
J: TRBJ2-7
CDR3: CATSASSLAGGEQYF
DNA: TGTGCCACCAGTGCTAGTTCACTAGCGGGAGGCGAGCAGTACTTC

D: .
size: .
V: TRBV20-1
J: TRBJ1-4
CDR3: CSARDPSQEKLFF
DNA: TGCAGTGCTAGGGACCCTAGCCAAGAAAAACTGTTTTTT

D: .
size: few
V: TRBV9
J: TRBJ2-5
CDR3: CASSVSGRIFQETQYF
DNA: TGTGCCAGCAGCGTATCTGGGAGGATCTTCCAAGAGACCCAGTACTTC

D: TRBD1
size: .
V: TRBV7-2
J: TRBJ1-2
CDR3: CASSAERQGNYGYTF
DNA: TGTGCCAGCAGCGCAGAACGACAGGGGAACTATGGCTACACCTTC

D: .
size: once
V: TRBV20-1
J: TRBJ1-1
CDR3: CSASAGTAGGTEAFF
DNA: TGCAGTGCTAGTGCTGGAACGGCAGGAGGTACTGAAGCTTTCTTT

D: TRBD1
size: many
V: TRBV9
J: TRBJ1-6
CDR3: CASSGTANSPLHF
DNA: TGTGCCAGCAGTGGGACAGCTAATTCACCCCTCCACTTT

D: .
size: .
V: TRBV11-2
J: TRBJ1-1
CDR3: CASSPSRTDPRTEAFF
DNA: TGTGCCAGCAGCCCTTCCCGGACGGACCCGAGGACTGAAGCTTTCTTT

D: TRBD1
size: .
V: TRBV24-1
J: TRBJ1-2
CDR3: CATSDLPGGTGDYGYTF
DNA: TGTGCCACCAGTGATTTGCCGGGTGGGACAGGGGACTATGGCTACACCTTC

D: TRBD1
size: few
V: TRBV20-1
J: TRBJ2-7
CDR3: CSADANDRGVGQYF
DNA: TGCAGTGCTGATGCGAACGACAGGGGAGTAGGGCAGTACTTC

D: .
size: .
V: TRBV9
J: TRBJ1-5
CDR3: CASSLVRGKQPQHF
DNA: TGTGCCAGCAGTTTAGTTAGGGGCAAGCAGCCCCAGCATTTT

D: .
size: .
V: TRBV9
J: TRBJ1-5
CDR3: CARSVGSNQPQHF
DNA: TGTGCCCGCAGCGTGGGCAGCAATCAGCCCCAGCATTTT

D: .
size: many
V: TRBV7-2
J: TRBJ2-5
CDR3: CASSETSGETQYF
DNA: TGTGCCAGCAGTGAAACCTCCGGGGAGACCCAGTACTTC

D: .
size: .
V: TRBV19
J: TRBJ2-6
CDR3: CASSIGRGQGANVLTF
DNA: TGTGCCAGTAGTATCGGGAGGGGGCAAGGGGCCAACGTCCTGACTTTC

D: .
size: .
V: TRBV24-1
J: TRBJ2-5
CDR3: CATMSAIQETQYF
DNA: TGTGCCACCATGAGCGCGATCCAAGAGACCCAGTACTTC

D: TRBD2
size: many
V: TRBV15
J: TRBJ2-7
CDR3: CATSRGGSGSIEQYF
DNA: TGTGCCACCAGCAGAGGCGGTAGCGGGAGCATCGAGCAGTACTTC

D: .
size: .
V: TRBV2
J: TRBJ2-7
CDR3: CASRLPERDYEQYF
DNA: TGTGCCAGCAGATTACCGGAACGAGACTACGAGCAGTACTTC

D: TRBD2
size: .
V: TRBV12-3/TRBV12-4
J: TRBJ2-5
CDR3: CASSLESGGSLETQYF
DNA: TGTGCCAGCAGTTTAGAAAGCGGCGGGAGTTTGGAGACCCAGTACTTC

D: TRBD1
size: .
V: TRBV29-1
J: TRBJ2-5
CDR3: CSSRQGGETQYF
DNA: TGCAGCAGCCGACAGGGGGGAGAGACCCAGTACTTC

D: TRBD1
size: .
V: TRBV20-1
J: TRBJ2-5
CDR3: CSASDQGDQPQYF
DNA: TGCAGTGCCTCGGACCAGGGGGATCAGCCCCAGTACTTC

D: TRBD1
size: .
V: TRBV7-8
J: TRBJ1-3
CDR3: CASSGGTGLRNTIYF
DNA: TGTGCCAGCAGCGGCGGGACAGGGCTTAGAAACACCATATATTTT

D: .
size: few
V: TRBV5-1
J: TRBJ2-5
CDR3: CASSLAVDIQYQETQYF
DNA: TGCGCCAGCAGCTTGGCTGTGGACATCCAGTACCAAGAGACCCAGTACTTC

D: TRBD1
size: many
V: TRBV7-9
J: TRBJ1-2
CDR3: CASSFPGQGYGYTF
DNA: TGTGCCAGCAGCTTCCCGGGACAGGGGTATGGCTACACCTTC

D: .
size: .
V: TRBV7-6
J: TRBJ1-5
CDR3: CASSSQNLHQPQHF
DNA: TGTGCCAGCAGCTCGCAAAACCTACATCAGCCCCAGCATTTT

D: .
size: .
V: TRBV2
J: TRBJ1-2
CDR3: CASSQEAYGGYTF
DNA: TGTGCCAGCAGCCAAGAGGCTTATGGGGGCTACACCTTC

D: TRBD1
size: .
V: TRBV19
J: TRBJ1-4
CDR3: CASQQTDRVNEKLFF
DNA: TGTGCCAGTCAACAAACCGACAGGGTTAATGAAAAACTGTTTTTT

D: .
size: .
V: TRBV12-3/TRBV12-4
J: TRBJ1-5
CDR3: CASSLFDISNQPQHF
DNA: TGTGCCAGCAGTTTATTCGACATTAGCAATCAGCCCCAGCATTTT

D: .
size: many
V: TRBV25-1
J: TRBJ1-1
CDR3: CASSERDTEAFF
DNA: TGTGCCAGCAGTGAGCGGGACACTGAAGCTTTCTTT

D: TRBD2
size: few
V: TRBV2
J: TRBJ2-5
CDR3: CASSGLAGAQETQYF
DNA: TGTGCCAGCAGTGGGCTAGCGGGAGCCCAAGAGACCCAGTACTTC

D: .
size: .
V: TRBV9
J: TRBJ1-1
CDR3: CASRIHKGHRAFF
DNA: TGTGCCAGCCGGATTCACAAGGGGCATCGAGCTTTCTTT

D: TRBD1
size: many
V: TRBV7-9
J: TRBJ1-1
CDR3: CASSLARQGATEAFF
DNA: TGTGCCAGCAGCTTAGCTCGACAGGGGGCAACTGAAGCTTTCTTT

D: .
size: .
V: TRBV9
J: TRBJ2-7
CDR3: CASSARQGGDEQYF
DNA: TGTGCCAGCAGCGCCCGACAGGGAGGCGACGAGCAGTACTTC

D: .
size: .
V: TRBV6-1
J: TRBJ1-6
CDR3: CASQTWTGENSPLHF
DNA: TGTGCCAGCCAAACATGGACTGGGGAAAATTCACCCCTCCACTTT

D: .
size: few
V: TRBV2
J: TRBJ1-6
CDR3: CASSVQGGYNSPLHF
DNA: TGTGCCAGCAGCGTACAGGGAGGCTATAATTCACCCCTCCACTTT

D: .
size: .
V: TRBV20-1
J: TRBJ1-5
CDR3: CSAASGGQPQHF
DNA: TGCAGTGCTGCCTCAGGAGGGCAGCCCCAGCATTTT

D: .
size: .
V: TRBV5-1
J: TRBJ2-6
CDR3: CASSSGPGRANVLTF
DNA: TGCGCCAGCAGCTCAGGGCCTGGTAGGGCCAACGTCCTGACTTTC

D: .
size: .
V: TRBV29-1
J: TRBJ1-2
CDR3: CSVEPGTLFGYTF
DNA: TGCAGCGTTGAACCCGGGACACTCTTTGGCTACACCTTC

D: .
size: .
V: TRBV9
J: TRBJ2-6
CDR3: CASSAMTF
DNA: TGTGCCAGCAGCGCCATGACTTTC

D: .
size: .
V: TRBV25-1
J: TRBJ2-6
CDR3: CAKVLPLSGANVLTF
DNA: TGTGCCAAAGTCCTCCCTCTCTCTGGGGCCAACGTCCTGACTTTC

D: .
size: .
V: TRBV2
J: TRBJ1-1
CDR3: CASRVRQRTMNTEAFF
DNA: TGTGCCAGCAGGGTTAGACAGCGAACCATGAACACTGAAGCTTTCTTT

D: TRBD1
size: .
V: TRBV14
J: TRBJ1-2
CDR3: CASSPIFPDREDGYTF
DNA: TGTGCCAGCAGCCCCATCTTTCCTGACAGGGAGGATGGCTACACCTTC

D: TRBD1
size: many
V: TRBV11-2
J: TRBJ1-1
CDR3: CASSVGQENTEAFF
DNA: TGTGCCAGCAGCGTTGGACAGGAGAACACTGAAGCTTTCTTT

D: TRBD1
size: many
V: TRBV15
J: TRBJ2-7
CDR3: CATRGGDRAHEQYF
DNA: TGTGCCACCAGAGGGGGGGACAGGGCCCACGAGCAGTACTTC